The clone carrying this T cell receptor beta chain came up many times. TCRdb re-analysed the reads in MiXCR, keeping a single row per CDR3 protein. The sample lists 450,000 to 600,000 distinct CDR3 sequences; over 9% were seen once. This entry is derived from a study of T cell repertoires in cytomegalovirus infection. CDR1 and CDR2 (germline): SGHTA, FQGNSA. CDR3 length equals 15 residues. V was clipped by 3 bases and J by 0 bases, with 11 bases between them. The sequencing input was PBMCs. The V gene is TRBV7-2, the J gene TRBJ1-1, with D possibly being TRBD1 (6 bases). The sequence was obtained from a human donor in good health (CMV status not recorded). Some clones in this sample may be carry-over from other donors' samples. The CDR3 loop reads CASSFSGGLNTEAFF. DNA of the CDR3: TGTGCCAGCAGCTTCAGTGGGGGCTTGAACACTGAAGCTTTCTTT.